This T cell receptor beta chain was retrieved from a study of cytomegalovirus exposure and HLA in healthy donors (dated by TCRdb to 2016 to 2017). Looking at the study overall: In an earlier analysis of about 560 of the donors, about 270 Gb of sequence data and 90 million to 120 million unique TCR beta sequences from 150 million to 200 million T cells were reported. Alongside the repertoire data, information on donor age, sex, ethnicity and CMV serostatus was compiled. The study aimed to test whether cataloging public T cell receptors could reveal signatures of past pathogen exposure. To decide whether each TCR beta V gene segment behaved as functional or pseudogenic, an earlier analysis of 587 of the donors relied on high-throughput TCR beta sequencing. HLA typing included class I and class II loci at four-digit resolution. In a later analysis, previously published TCR beta repertoires from more than 500 donors were re-analyzed and high-resolution HLA genotyping was added so that TCR occurrence patterns could be studied. The T cell repertoires of around 670 subjects were profiled by immunosequencing and related to cytomegalovirus serostatus. Among around 400 genotyped donors of the cohort, an average of around 240,000 unique TCR beta nucleotide sequences were sequenced per donor, around a sixth of them non-productive. Because of strong linkage in the cohort, a handful of DR-DQ haplotypes were treated as single units for association and clustering. In addition to the first cohort of about 650 subjects, a separate validation cohort of 100 to 150 different subjects was used. The genetic ancestry cluster associated with self-reported Caucasian donors included about 84% of the 398 genotyped donors. Every repertoire in the discovery cohort had been generated on one and the same sequencing platform. An early release covering over 500 HLA-typed donors comprised 300 to 350 gigabases of sequencing data and 85 million or so unique TCR sequences. The later analysis used no new phenotypic data to find candidate immune exposures, relying instead on TCR beta sequences and their occurrence across donors. Genome-wide SNP genotypes for about 60% of the roughly 670 donors were used in a later genetic analysis, which treated that subset as a discovery cohort. High-throughput TCR immunosequencing, statistical association of individual TCRs with disease status, and machine learning were combined to predict cytomegalovirus infection status. The number of typed donors differed by locus: roughly 620-640 for A, B, C, DRB1 and DQB1; 500 to 550 for DQA1; 606 for DPA1; and 400 to 480 for DPB1.

Beyond this particular receptor, the publication reports: According to a later analysis, parvovirus B19, influenza, CMV and Epstein-Barr virus appeared linked to several top co-occurrence clusters. Across donors, most TCR sequences were observed very rarely, whereas some public TCRs were present in many individuals. A total of some 180 TCR beta chains were listed by the study as associated with cytomegalovirus. Because some donors lacked HLA typing at each locus, the association tests relied only on the typed subset. A further reported finding was that TCR beta sequences accurately predicted the HLA-A and HLA-B alleles for most subjects in the first cohort. Compared with equally common non-associated chains, HLA-associated TCR beta chains in a later analysis were more clonally expanded and had lower generation probabilities. A cluster of highly shared sequence variants was judged likely to be a technical artifact of the sequencing pipeline. Some 16 rarely observed V segments, including chromosome 9 orphons, were excluded from the earlier analysis of several hundred of the donors because counts were too low. Sequencing depth was assumed to be roughly uniform across donors in the presence/absence analyses, though that assumption may not hold. Three of the identified cytomegalovirus-associated TCR beta chains were confirmed in vitro to be specific for cytomegalovirus antigens. Specific HLA alleles were associated with 15,000 to 20,000 TCR beta sequences at a false discovery rate of 0.05 in a later analysis. The 87-base-pair reads could not distinguish some IMGT-functional V segments, including TRBV6-2 and TRBV6-3, so those segments were excluded. In a later genetic analysis, fewer N-insertions in productive TCRs were reported among donors in an Asian-associated ancestry cluster than the approximately 710-donor mean. CMV serostatus was the only immune exposure information available for the cohort. In both the original and validation cohorts, the classifier was reported to diagnose cytomegalovirus status with high specificity and sensitivity. A later analysis found that TCR association rates varied across HLA loci, with DRB1 alleles showing the most associated TCRs and HLA-C alleles the fewest. In an earlier analysis of some 640 of the donors, most TCR beta V segments were observed in productive rearrangements about 87% or about 30% of the time, broadly matching IMGT annotations. It was suggested by the authors that the approach could potentially be generalized to other disease states and immunological phenotypes. When HLA alleles, especially DR and DQ, strongly co-occurred, attributing TCR associations to individual alleles was difficult. A later genetic analysis associated a missense DCLRE1C variant with V-gene and J-gene trimming of TCR beta chains, and an independent cohort replicated the association. Only TCR beta chains were sequenced in this cohort, and the absence of alpha or paired-chain data limited detectable features. Correlated functional status among segregating V segments might reflect linkage disequilibrium, but an unknown experimental factor could not be ruled out. A later analysis found that most CMV-associated TCR beta chains appeared HLA-restricted, with HLA associations seemingly driven largely by CMV exposure.

The library was made by the immunoSEQ multiplex PCR assay. For the multiplex PCR, a mixture combining 60 forward primers for TCR Vbeta segments and 13 reverse primers for TCR Jbeta segments was used. A multiplex PCR assay on genomic DNA amplified the CDR3 region of rearranged TCR beta genes. On the Illumina HiSeq System, the amplified TCR beta libraries were sequenced as 87-base-pair reads. In the original analysis: A later analysis counted some 74 million unique TCR beta chains across the 500 to 850 repertoires, and roughly 9.9 million of these chains were shared by at least two donors. Raw reads were error-corrected and collapsed into unique sequences by a nearest-neighbor algorithm in which closely related sequences were merged to remove PCR and sequencing errors. Alignment of CDR3 sequences to IMGT reference sequences was used to assign V, D and J gene segments. Each retained sequence needed at least a six-nucleotide match to both a V gene segment and a J gene segment. Rearrangements were classified as productive when the CDR3 lacked stop codons and remained in frame with V and J, and all other rearrangements were classified as non-productive. Following IMGT convention, CDR3 was defined as the stretch from the second conserved V-encoded cysteine up to the conserved J-encoded phenylalanine. The earlier analysis of 500 to 650 of the donors excluded any sequence lacking an unambiguous match to a single V gene segment. In an earlier analysis of 450 to 750 of the donors, a V segment was called functional when productive rearrangements were above 56.7%, and segregating when the standard deviation between donors exceeded 5%. A statistical classification framework was built for diagnosing cytomegalovirus status from the catalog of TCR beta chain sequences. A later analysis assigned V and J genes by comparing TCR nucleotide sequences with IMGT/GENE-DB human TR gene sequences. Using the TCRdist pipeline, a later analysis assigned CDR3 sequences along with most-parsimonious VDJ recombination scenarios. In a later analysis, each TCR beta chain was defined by its CDR3 amino acid sequence together with its V-gene family, and reads lacking a unique V-gene family were excluded. A later analysis removed 592 highly shared, low-generation-probability nucleotide sequences to deal with suspected cross-contamination and a sequencing artifact. A later analysis calculated a clonal expansion index for each public chain from normalized within-repertoire ranks of inferred template counts. A later analysis computed generation probabilities with a VDJ recombination model fitted to out-of-frame rearrangements, and checked the results against IGoR. Hypergeometric tests were used in a later analysis to score TCR-TCR, TCR-HLA and TCR-CMV co-occurrence, with a repertoire-size bias correction applied to the TCR pairs. To estimate false discovery rates, a later analysis permuted the HLA or CMV assignments 20 times. In a later analysis, co-occurring TCRs were grouped with DBSCAN, and TCRdist sequence similarity was added when clustering was performed within HLA-allele-positive subsets. Repertoires with fewer than 30,000 or more than 120,000 public chains were left out of co-occurrence clustering, as were roughly five repertoires with anomalous nucleotide sharing. Sourced from immuneACCESS, this table was stored by TCRdb with only in-frame sequences that have V and J called. A share of the clones is absent; for the studies checked, an unresolved V gene accounts for under half, and the remainder has no known explanation. That table supplies the V and J calls and clone size; D and trimming were determined from the DNA. Here the sample has under 300,000 clones; 86% occur a single time. 3.5% to 4% of the sample is taken by the ten largest.

In total, about 650 healthy bone marrow donors made up the cohort. At the time of sampling, all cohort members were nominally healthy, though unrecorded immune exposures were likely present. The donor was CMV seropositive and was included in the group of some 290 seropositive cohort members. A peripheral blood sample was provided by each donor, and peripheral blood mononuclear cells were used for TCR beta sequencing. Genomic DNA extraction from the blood cell samples was performed with the Qiagen DNeasy Blood Extraction Kit. As concerns this clone: Its antigen is not yet known. The input lacks base qualities; no much larger clone sits a single base away.

As encoded in the germline V gene (reference sequence), CDR1 is MNHEY while CDR2 is SMNVEV. V is clipped by 7 bases and J by 3 bases, and the sequence between their germline boundaries is 31 bases long. The CDR3 measures 19 amino acids from cysteine to phenylalanine. The CDR3 DNA has 57 bases and is translated from base 1. The receptor's source is a man in his forties in good health and CMV-seropositive. Recombination connected TRBV27 to TRBJ2-7, with a weak D call of TRBD1 (6 bases match). What was sequenced was PBMCs. This receptor carries the CDR3 CASTQSPSVGGLGGYEQYF. The nucleotide sequence reads TGTGCCAGCACCCAATCCCCGTCGGTTGGGGGCCTTGGGGGCTACGAGCAGTACTTC.